The 15 T cell receptor beta chains below all came from one sample that was sequenced in a study of human T cells and chemical hapten exposure. Time point meaning: pre-sensitization, week 0. This sample's treatment: therapeutic diphenylcyclopropenone sensitization with weekly scalp DPC. TCRdb re-derived calls from the RACE reads in MiXCR, one entry per CDR3 protein. The data show 180,000 or so distinct CDR3 sequences, 30% seen once. Sequencing was performed on whole blood, taken in connection with sensitization to the hapten diphenylcyclopropenone (DPC). These receptors all stem from a woman between 25 and 40 years old with alopecia areata. Some clones in this sample may be carry-over from other donors' samples.

The DNA for the CDR3 is TGTGCCAGCCACACTGAAGCTTTCTTT. It yields the protein CASHTEAFF. The chain employs TRBV11-2 and TRBJ1-1; D not resolved. Trimming left V 8 bases short and J 3 bases short, with 1 base between. This CDR3 spans 9 amino acids. The germline CDR1 and CDR2 sequences are SGHAT and FQNNGV.

V is TRBV6-6 and J is TRBJ1-4; no firm D call. V gave up 6 bases and J gave up 5 bases, with 16 bases separating them. Germline CDR1 and CDR2: MNHNY and SVGAGI (reference sequence). CDR3 length: 15 residues. The CDR3 bases are TGTGCCAGCAGCCCTTATGAGGGCGGGAATGAAAAACTGTTTTTT. Its protein is CASSPYEGGNEKLFF.

The chain recombines TRBV2 with TRBJ1-2; D unresolved. This CDR3 is 12 amino acids long. V gave up 8 bases and J gave up 2 bases, with 9 bases separating them. CDR1 SNHLY and CDR2 FYNNEI come from the germline V gene. CDR3 DNA: TGTGCCAGCGGGCAGGACAACTATGGCTACACCTTC. As protein: CASGQDNYGYTF.

Only a few counts were recorded for this clonotype. The chain couples TRBV7-9 to TRBJ1-4; D uncertain. The CDR3 loop spans 14 amino acids. The ends were cut back, 1 base at V and 8 bases at J, with 11 bases in the middle. CDR1 is SEHNR and CDR2 is FQNEAQ in the germline V gene (reference sequence). The CDR3 coding sequence is TGTGCCAGCAGCTTAGGAGTAAATGGCGAAAAACTGTTTTTT. This encodes CASSLGVNGEKLFF.

This clonotype was seen just once. V usage is TRBV18 and J usage is TRBJ1-2; TRBD1 might be the D (6 bases). The CDR3 loop spans 13 amino acids. The V end was cut by 2 bases, the J end by 4 bases, with 8 bases between. Germline CDR1 and CDR2: KGHSH and LQKENI. DNA of the CDR3: TGTGCCAGCTCACCAGGGGGCATCTATGGCTACACCTTC. Translation gives CASSPGGIYGYTF.

This clonotype was observed many times. The V and J genes are TRBV12-3 or TRBV12-4 and TRBJ1-1; possibly TRBD1 for D (6 bases). The CDR3 is made up of 14 amino acids. V lost 4 bases and J lost 3, with 12 bases in between. The CDR3: CASSSWGRDTEAFF. In nucleotides, the CDR3 is TGTGCCAGCAGTTCCTGGGGGCGGGACACTGAAGCTTTCTTT.

This clonotype was seen more than once but under ten times. The rearrangement links TRBV20-1 to TRBJ2-1, with 8 bases lining up with TRBD1. The CDR3 contains 16 residues. The V and J ends lost 3 bases and 4 bases, in that order; junction bases with no gene match: 11. Germline V gene data show CDR1 as DFQATT and CDR2 as SNEGSKA (reference sequence). CDR3 region: CSASADGTGLYNEQFF. Written as DNA, the CDR3 is TGCAGTGCTAGCGCCGACGGGACAGGACTATACAATGAGCAGTTCTTC.

This clonotype was counted only a few times. The chain employs TRBV28 and TRBJ2-2; D is unresolved. The length of the CDR3 is 12 residues. Germline loops: CDR1 MDHEN, CDR2 SYDVKM. V lost 3 bases to trimming and J lost 7 bases, with 6 bases between them. CDR3: CASSLVGGELFF. CDR3 DNA sequence: TGTGCCAGCAGTTTGGTCGGCGGGGAGCTGTTTTTT.

The chain employs TRBV10-1 and TRBJ2-5; no definite D call. Germline CDR1 reads WNHNN; CDR2 reads SYGVQD (reference sequence). With 4 bases removed from V and 7 bases from J, the gap between germline ends came to 10 bases. The CDR3 runs 12 residues. Here the CDR3 DNA reads TGCGCCAGCAGTGCTTCACCGGGGACCCAGTACTTC. Translating gives CASSASPGTQYF.

This clonotype has only a few counts. The chain combines TRBV29-1 with TRBJ2-1; D is unresolved. Germline V gene sequence: CDR1 SQVTM, CDR2 ANQGSEA. The CDR3 extends over 13 amino acids. Trimming left V 4 bases short and J 4 bases short, with 11 bases between. The CDR3 DNA sequence: TGCAGCGTTGTTGTTTCGGCGTACAATGAGCAGTTCTTC. Protein product: CSVVVSAYNEQFF.

This clonotype was seen a few times. CDR3 nucleotide sequence: TGTGCCACCAGCAGAGATGCCCCTAACAGGGGGTCTGGCTACACCTTC. It yields the protein CATSRDAPNRGSGYTF. The chain has TRBV15 and TRBJ1-2, with 8 positions matching TRBD1. Germline V gene lookup returns CDR1 LNHNV and CDR2 YYDKDF (reference sequence). V lost 0 bases, J lost 7 bases, and 10 bases stayed unmatched. The CDR3 length is 16 residues.

The chain couples TRBV24-1 to TRBJ2-2; D is perhaps TRBD2 (6 bases). Germline V lookup: CDR1 KGHDR, CDR2 SFDVKD. V lost 7 bases and J lost 5, with 7 bases in between. CDR3 length equals 12 residues. CDR3 DNA: TGTGCCACCAGCGCGGGGACCGGGGAGCTGTTTTTT. Its translation is CATSAGTGELFF.

This chain links TRBV5-8 with TRBJ2-3; D ambiguous. Deletions cut 4 bases from V and 2 bases from J, with 5 bases between. CDR3 length equals 12 residues. Germline V gives CDR1 SGHTS, CDR2 YDEGEE. CDR3 sequence: CASSGITDTQYF. CDR3 nucleotide sequence: TGTGCCAGCAGCGGGATCACAGATACGCAGTATTTT.

There are a few counts of this clonotype. The rearrangement joins TRBV5-5 to TRBJ2-7, with D perhaps matching TRBD1 (6 bases). V was clipped by 0 bases and J by 1 base, with 11 bases between them. CDR1 is SGHKS and CDR2 is YYEKEE in the germline V gene (reference sequence). The CDR3 contains 15 residues. In DNA, the CDR3 is TGTGCCAGCAGCTTGGCCCTACAGGGTTCCTACGAGCAGTACTTC. It specifies CASSLALQGSYEQYF.

The CDR3 loop is CASSQEAGSGNQPQHF. In nucleotides, the CDR3 is TGCGCCAGCAGCCAAGAGGCAGGTTCAGGCAATCAGCCCCAGCATTTT. The gene calls are TRBV4-3 and TRBJ1-5; D call uncertain. Trimming stripped 0 bases from V and 2 bases from J, with 11 bases between. The CDR3 loop spans 16 amino acids. In germline, CDR1 is LGHNA, CDR2 YSLEER.